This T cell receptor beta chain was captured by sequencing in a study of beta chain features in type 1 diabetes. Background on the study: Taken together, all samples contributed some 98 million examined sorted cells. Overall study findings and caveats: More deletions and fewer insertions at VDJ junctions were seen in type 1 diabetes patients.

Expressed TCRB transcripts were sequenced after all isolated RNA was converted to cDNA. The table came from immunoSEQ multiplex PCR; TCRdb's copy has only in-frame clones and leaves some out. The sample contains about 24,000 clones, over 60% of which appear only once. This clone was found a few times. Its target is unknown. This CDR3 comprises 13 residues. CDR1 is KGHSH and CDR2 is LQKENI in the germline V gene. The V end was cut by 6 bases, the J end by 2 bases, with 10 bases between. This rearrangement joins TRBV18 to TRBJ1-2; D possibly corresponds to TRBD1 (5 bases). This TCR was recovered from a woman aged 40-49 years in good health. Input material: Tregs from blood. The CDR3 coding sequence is TGTGCCAGCTCGCCTACAGGAAACTATGGCTACACCTTC. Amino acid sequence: CASSPTGNYGYTF.